These 12 T cell receptor beta chains were all obtained from the same sample, sequenced in a study of shared clonotypes between healthy human individuals. Sequencing used immunoSEQ multiplex PCR; TCRdb keeps in-frame clones, though not all of them. Of about 1 million clones listed, under 80% are singletons. Sequencing was performed on memory CD4+ T cells sorted from blood. Subset of the sample: CD45RA-negative fraction. The receptor source for this set is a young man in good health.

This chain uses TRBV30 with TRBJ2-6, with D unclear. The germline CDR1 and CDR2 sequences are GTSNPN and SVGIG (reference sequence). CDR3 size: 14 residues. Trimming took 3 bases from V and 0 from J, leaving 6 bases between them. CDR3 residues: CAWRAFSGANVLTF. CDR3 DNA: TGTGCCTGGAGAGCCTTCTCTGGGGCCAACGTCCTGACTTTC.

This chain joins TRBV29-1 and TRBJ1-2; D remains ambiguous. V shed 5 bases and J shed 8 bases, with 21 bases lying between them. CDR3 size: 14 residues. The V gene's germline CDR1 is SQVTM and CDR2 ANQGSEA. The CDR3 protein is CSVQSTGLESGYTF. Here the CDR3 DNA reads TGCAGCGTTCAATCTACCGGGCTTGAGTCGGGCTACACCTTC.

In this sample, this clone turned up a few times. This chain uses TRBV28 with TRBJ1-1; tentative D call: TRBD1 (6 bases). The length of the CDR3 is 13 residues. V was clipped by 5 bases and J by 7 bases, with 14 bases between them. Germline CDR1 and CDR2: MDHEN and SYDVKM. The chain's CDR3 is CASSQTRGYEAFF. The CDR3 nucleotides read TGTGCCAGCAGTCAAACGAGGGGGTATGAAGCTTTCTTT.

The rearrangement links TRBV13 to TRBJ1-3; D is uncertain. This CDR3 has 16 residues. The germline V gene has CDR1 PRHDT and CDR2 FYEKMQ (reference sequence). V dropped 5 bases and J dropped 1 base, with 15 bases sitting between them. The CDR3 DNA reads TGTGCCAGCAGCCCAAGGGCAGGCGTTTCTGGAAACACCATATATTTT. This gives the protein CASSPRAGVSGNTIYF.

This clone occurred a few times. A much larger clone lies one base from this, so it may be a read error. The sample carries other DNA sequences with the same CDR3. The chain carries TRBV19 and TRBJ2-7; TRBD1 matches at 8 bases. CDR1 is LNHDA, CDR2 SQIVND, per germline (reference sequence). The CDR3 is 13 amino acids. V lost 4 bases, J lost 4 bases, and 3 bases stayed unmatched. CDR3: CASSRGQEYEQYF. In DNA, the CDR3 is TGTGCCAGTAGTAGGGGACAGGAGTACGAGCAGTACTTC.

Concerning this clone itself: Distinct nucleotide sequences in the sample also encode this CDR3. This chain uses TRBV5-1 with TRBJ2-7; 8 bases fit TRBD1. J was trimmed by 0 bases and V by 4 bases; bases with no gene match: 6. This CDR3 is built from 15 residues. Per germline, CDR1 SGHRS and CDR2 YFSETQ. The CDR3 DNA sequence: TGCGCCAGCAGCCCACGACAGGGGAGCTCCTACGAGCAGTACTTC. This codes for CASSPRQGSSYEQYF.

The CDR3 DNA reads TGCGCCAGCAGCTTGGCCATACCGGACGGAGGGACCCAGTACTTC. Translated, it gives CASSLAIPDGGTQYF. The genes are TRBV5-1 and TRBJ2-5; tentatively, D is TRBD2 (5 bases). V lost 0 bases and J 7 bases, leaving 16 bases between the germline ends. Per germline, CDR1 SGHRS and CDR2 YFSETQ. CDR3 size: 15 residues.

The chain uses TRBV7-8 and TRBJ2-2, with 10 bases identical to TRBD2. The CDR3 runs to 17 residues. V was clipped by 5 bases and J by 1 base; unmatched bases: 7. Germline V gene lookup returns CDR1 SGHVS and CDR2 FQNEAQ. The CDR3 nucleotides read TGTGCCAGCAGCCCCAGAATAGCGGGAGGGAACACCGGGGAGCTGTTTTTT. Amino acids: CASSPRIAGGNTGELFF.

The rearrangement links TRBV7-9 to TRBJ2-3; D is possibly TRBD1 or TRBD2 (5 bases each). V gave up 1 base and J gave up 4 bases, with 9 bases separating them. CDR3 size: 14 residues. Germline V gives CDR1 SEHNR, CDR2 FQNEAQ (reference sequence). The CDR3 sequence is CASSLGGPADTQYF. CDR3 in DNA: TGTGCCAGCAGCTTAGGGGGACCGGCAGATACGCAGTATTTT. Combining the CDR3 with reference TRBV7-9 and TRBJ2-3 gives the whole variable domain DTGVSQNPRHKITKRGQNVTFRCDPISEHNRLYWYRQTLGQGPEFLTYFQNEAQLEKSRLLSDRFSAERPKGSFSTLEIQRTEQGDSAMYLCASSLGGPADTQYFGPGTRLTVL.

The rearrangement joins TRBV5-4 to TRBJ2-3; possibly TRBD2 for D (5 bases). The germline V and J ends were trimmed by 2 bases and 3 bases, with 19 bases remaining between them. The CDR3 covers 17 residues. Germline CDR1 is SGHNT and CDR2 is YYREEE (reference sequence). CDR3: CASSFGDSRVRTDTQYF. CDR3 nucleotide sequence: TGTGCCAGCAGCTTCGGTGACTCGAGGGTTCGGACAGATACGCAGTATTTT. Using reference TRBV5-4 and TRBJ2-3 for the parts outside the CDR3, the full variable domain is ETGVTQSPTHLIKTRGQQVTLRCSSQSGHNTVSWYQQALGQGPQFIFQYYREEENGRGNFPPRFSGLQFPNYSSELNVNALELDDSALYLCASSFGDSRVRTDTQYFGPGTRLTVL.

The table lists this clone with a few counts. V and J are TRBV6-6 and TRBJ1-3; no firm D call. This CDR3 spans 12 amino acids. CDR1 MNHNY and CDR2 SVGAGI come from the germline V gene (reference sequence). V was cut by 0 bases and J by 3 bases, with 0 bases left in between. CDR3: CASSYSGNTIYF. The DNA for the CDR3 is TGTGCCAGCAGTTACTCTGGAAACACCATATATTTT.

The chain is built from TRBV27 and TRBJ1-5; possibly TRBD1 for D (6 bases). Trimming left V 6 bases short and J 5 bases short, with 11 bases between. The CDR3 sequence is 13 residues long. Germline assignment: CDR1 MNHEY and CDR2 SMNVEV (reference sequence). The CDR3 loop reads CASSHREDQPQHF. The CDR3 DNA is TGTGCCAGCAGCCACAGGGAGGATCAGCCCCAGCATTTT.